This T cell receptor (beta chain) emerged from a study of early T cells in non-severe SARS-CoV-2 infection. Study-wide context: Sequenced material consisted of bulk RNA (from unsorted whole blood), and chains were unpaired. General study points: The matching step, a VDJdb search, favored anti-spike CD8 responses and missed private and CD4 specificities.

This clonotype was observed a few times. Antigen specificity is unknown. TCRdb used MiXCR to reprocess the 5' RACE reads, holding one entry per CDR3 protein. The sample holds approximately 70,000 distinct CDR3 sequences, over 10% seen once. CDR1 is MNHEY, CDR2 SVGAGI, per germline. There are 15 residues in the CDR3. V lost 0 bases and J lost 2, with 10 bases in between. The sample comprised whole blood. The sequence was obtained from an adult who was a healthcare worker with PCR-confirmed SARS-CoV-2 infection or an uninfected control (not recorded which). The rearrangement uses TRBV6-5 and TRBJ2-5, with D uncertain. The CDR3, as DNA: TGTGCCAGCAGTTACTCAAGTTCGGGTCAAGAGACCCAGTACTTC. Translated: CASSYSSSGQETQYF.